Listed here are 18 T cell receptor beta chains from one sample, sequenced in a study of blood T cell repertoires in COVID-19. Generated by immunoSEQ multiplex PCR, the TCRdb table keeps only in-frame clones and is missing some. The table has some 200,000 clones, approximately 85% seen once. Sequencing used PBMCs or T cells enriched from blood (not recorded which). The receptors originated from a man aged 35-49 years who had recovered from COVID-19.

This clone was seen more than once but under ten times. The chain recombines TRBV6-5 with TRBJ1-4; 7 nucleotides line up with TRBD1. The V and J ends lost 5 bases and 6 bases, in that order; junction bases with no gene match: 9. Germline assignment: CDR1 MNHEY and CDR2 SVGAGI. The CDR3 is 15 amino acids. CDR3 amino acids: CASSPSGGDDEKLFF. CDR3 in DNA: TGTGCCAGCAGTCCTTCAGGGGGAGACGATGAAAAACTGTTTTTT.

J is TRBJ1-1 and V is TRBV30; D is perhaps TRBD1 (5 bases). The CDR3 contains 15 residues. The germline V gene encodes CDR1 GTSNPN and CDR2 SVGIG (reference sequence). V gave up 4 bases and J gave up 2 bases, with 17 bases separating them. Here the CDR3 DNA reads TGTGCCTGGAATTATAAGGGGTCGACAAACACTGAAGCTTTCTTT. Residues: CAWNYKGSTNTEAFF.

CDR3 DNA: TGCGCCAGCAGCTGGGGGGTGAGCACCGGGGAGCTGTTTTTT. Its protein is CASSWGVSTGELFF. This rearrangement joins TRBV5-1 to TRBJ2-2, with TRBD2 as a possible D gene (6 bases). Trimming left V 3 bases short and J 4 bases short, with 10 bases between. The CDR3 runs 14 residues. In germline, CDR1 is SGHRS, CDR2 YFSETQ. Combining the CDR3 with reference TRBV5-1 and TRBJ2-2 gives the whole variable domain KAGVTQTPRYLIKTRGQQVTLSCSPISGHRSVSWYQQTPGQGLQFLFEYFSETQRNKGNFPGRFSGRQFSNSRSEMNVSTLELGDSALYLCASSWGVSTGELFFGEGSRLTVL.

J is TRBJ2-3 and V is TRBV5-1; TRBD2 matches 11 bases. J lost 2 bases, V lost 0 bases, and 2 bases had no gene match. The germline gives CDR1 SGHRS, CDR2 YFSETQ. CDR3 length: 16 amino acids. The CDR3 DNA reads TGCGCCAGCAGCTTGGGACTAGCGGGGAACACAGATACGCAGTATTTT. Its protein is CASSLGLAGNTDTQYF.

Here the CDR3 DNA reads TGTGCCAGCAGCTCACAGACAGAGGGGGCGGGTGAAAAACTGTTTTTT. The encoded protein is CASSSQTEGAGEKLFF. The chain couples TRBV7-6 to TRBJ1-4; 7 bases are shared with TRBD1. Trimming removed 4 bases from V and 7 bases from J; junction bases left unmatched: 12. The CDR3 extends over 16 amino acids. Germline V lookup: CDR1 SGHVS, CDR2 FNYEAQ.

The chain is built from TRBV5-8 and TRBJ2-1; TRBD2 agrees at 10 bases. The CDR3 loop spans 15 amino acids. Germline V gene sequence: CDR1 SGHTS, CDR2 YDEGEE. V was pared by 2 bases and J by 6 bases, with 5 bases of the junction left unmatched. Written as DNA, the CDR3 is TGTGCCAGCAGCTTCCTAGCGGGAGTGAGCAATGAGCAGTTCTTC. Its translation is CASSFLAGVSNEQFF.

The rearrangement links TRBV7-2 to TRBJ2-7; 13 bases line up with TRBD2. Per the germline V gene, CDR1 is SGHTA and CDR2 is FQGNSA. With 2 bases clipped from V and 4 bases from J, the junction kept 11 bases outside the gene matches. CDR3 size: 18 residues. CDR3 residues: CASSLRGTSGIYIYEQYV. The CDR3 DNA reads as TGTGCCAGCAGCTTAAGGGGGACTAGCGGGATTTACATTTACGAGCAGTACGTC.

The chain is built from TRBV19 and TRBJ1-3; maybe TRBD1 (6 bases). V was cut by 6 bases and J by 5 bases, with 20 bases left in between. Germline CDR1 is LNHDA and CDR2 is SQIVND (reference sequence). This CDR3 region has 16 residues. CDR3 sequence: CASSHAGTRGRNTIYF. CDR3 in DNA: TGTGCCAGTAGCCACGCCGGGACAAGGGGTCGAAACACCATATATTTT.

The chain couples TRBV7-3 to TRBJ2-3, with D possibly TRBD2 on 5 matching bases. CDR1 and CDR2 from the germline V gene are SGHTA and FQGTGA. The length of the CDR3 is 14 residues. Deletions cut 6 bases from V and 4 bases from J, with 14 bases between. Here the CDR3 reads CASRRTDSADTQYF. DNA of the CDR3: TGTGCCAGCAGACGGACGGACTCCGCAGATACGCAGTATTTT.

This chain's CDR3 is CASSVAALAGGISTKNIQYF. As DNA, the CDR3 is TGTGCCAGCAGCGTAGCTGCCCTAGCGGGAGGAATATCGACCAAAAACATTCAGTACTTC. This sequence joins TRBV9 and TRBJ2-4, with TRBD2 matching over 11 bases. The CDR3 sequence is 20 residues long. V trimming: 0 bases; J trimming: 2 bases; junction bases outside the gene matches: 13. From germline, CDR1 is SGDLS and CDR2 YYNGEE.

The chain joins TRBV7-9 to TRBJ1-4; 7 positions agree with TRBD1. V was clipped by 5 bases and J by 8 bases; unmatched bases: 5. Germline CDR1 is SEHNR and CDR2 is FQNEAQ (reference sequence). The CDR3 consists of 13 residues. The CDR3 region has the DNA TGTGCCAGCAGCGAAAACAGGGGCGAAAAACTGTTTTTT. Translating gives CASSENRGEKLFF.

The chain uses TRBV18 and TRBJ1-4, with no clear D. The CDR3 loop spans 13 amino acids. Germline V gives CDR1 KGHSH, CDR2 LQKENI. Trimming left V 3 bases short and J 4 bases short, with 6 bases between. This CDR3 is CASSPGVNEKLFF. CDR3 DNA sequence: TGTGCCAGCTCACCTGGAGTTAATGAAAAACTGTTTTTT.

V and J are TRBV5-1 and TRBJ2-2; 11 bases map to TRBD2. J gave up 2 bases and V 3 bases, and 6 bases lay outside the gene matches. This CDR3 has 17 amino acids. Germline V gene data show CDR1 as SGHRS and CDR2 as YFSETQ. For the CDR3, the DNA is TGCGCCAGCAGCTCCCCGCTAGCGGGAGGTAACACCGGGGAGCTGTTTTTT. Protein sequence: CASSSPLAGGNTGELFF.

The CDR3 DNA follows: TGTGCCAGTAGTACCTACCCGGGGGGAGACGGGGAGCTGTTTTTT. Its translation: CASSTYPGGDGELFF. The chain links TRBV19 to TRBJ2-2; 7 bases fit TRBD2. The CDR3 length is 15 residues. With 4 bases clipped from V and 7 bases from J, the junction kept 9 bases outside the gene matches. Looked up from germline, CDR1 is LNHDA and CDR2 is SQIVND (reference sequence).

The rearrangement joins TRBV6-6 to TRBJ2-1, with a tentative D call TRBD2 (5 bases). Per germline, CDR1 MNHNY and CDR2 SVGAGI (reference sequence). V lost 7 bases, J lost 8 bases, and 12 bases lay in between. The CDR3 is 12 amino acids. The CDR3 region has the DNA TGTGCCAGCAACCATCAGAGGGATGAGCAGTTCTTC. This translates into CASNHQRDEQFF.

The gene calls are TRBV4-3 and TRBJ2-3, with D uncertain. There are 14 residues in the CDR3. Trimming cost V 3 bases and J 6 bases, with 13 bases left between them. CDR1 LGHNA and CDR2 YSLEER come from the germline V gene. The CDR3: CASSQGLNVDTQYF. CDR3 DNA: TGCGCCAGCAGCCAGGGCCTCAATGTGGATACGCAGTATTTT.

V gene TRBV12-5 combines with J gene TRBJ2-2; TRBD2 matches at 13 bases. Losses at the gene ends were 4 bases for V and 6 bases for J; bases not matched to a gene: 8. The germline CDR1 and CDR2 sequences are LGHNT and FRNRAP. There are 17 residues in the CDR3. CDR3: CASGSRWTSGSPGELFF. The DNA of the CDR3 is TGTGCTAGTGGTTCCCGATGGACTAGCGGGAGCCCCGGGGAGCTGTTTTTT.

In the case of this clone: Sequence at one end of the junction differs from germline and may be a read error. The chain links TRBV7-7 to TRBJ2-5, with 8 bases that match TRBD2. CDR1 and CDR2 (germline): SSHAT, FNYEAQ (reference sequence). This CDR3 has 16 amino acids. Here the CDR3 DNA reads TGTGCTAGCAGCTTAGGGAGCGGGAGCGGGCAAGAGACCCAGTACTTC. This encodes CASSLGSGSGQETQYF.